Each of the 27 T cell receptor beta chains below was sequenced from the same sample in a study of T cells in localized non-small cell lung cancer (dated by TCRdb to 2018 to 2020). Libraries came from the immunoSEQ multiplex PCR assay. The table was pulled from immuneACCESS by TCRdb, which kept in-frame rearrangements only. Such tables lose some clones; where checked, under half of the loss comes from unresolved V genes, and the rest has no known cause. Here the sample has 30,000 to 35,000 clones; roughly 89% occur a single time. Jointly, the top ten make up just under 3% of the sample. The sample in question was peripheral blood, obtained before any cancer treatment. The source of these receptors is a female donor over 55 with stage I lung adenocarcinoma.

This chain uses TRBV6-5 with TRBJ2-1; D unclear. There are 14 residues in the CDR3. The V end was cut by 0 bases, the J end by 1 base, with 4 bases between. The germline CDR1 and CDR2 sequences are MNHEY and SVGAGI. The CDR3 region has the DNA TGTGCCAGCAGTTACTCCCGATCCTACAATGAGCAGTTCTTC. This gives the protein CASSYSRSYNEQFF.

The V and J genes are TRBV6-4 and TRBJ2-2; 7 nucleotides align to TRBD1. Trimming took 6 bases from V and 3 from J; bases not matched to a gene: 4. This CDR3 spans 14 amino acids. Germline loops: CDR1 MRHNA, CDR2 SNTAGT. CDR3 DNA sequence: TGTGCCAGCAGGGAACAGGGGCACACCGGGGAGCTGTTTTTT. This sequence encodes CASREQGHTGELFF.

This sequence joins TRBV7-9 and TRBJ2-3; D is uncertain. Trimming removed 4 bases from V and 2 bases from J, with 13 bases in between. Germline CDR1 is SEHNR and CDR2 is FQNEAQ (reference sequence). The CDR3 spans 15 residues. DNA of the CDR3: TGTGCCAGCAGCTCATCGAGAAGCCTCACAGATACGCAGTATTTT. Residues: CASSSSRSLTDTQYF. The complete variable domain, with remaining parts taken from reference TRBV7-9 and TRBJ2-3, reads DTGVSQNPRHKITKRGQNVTFRCDPISEHNRLYWYRQTLGQGPEFLTYFQNEAQLEKSRLLSDRFSAERPKGSFSTLEIQRTEQGDSAMYLCASSSSRSLTDTQYFGPGTRLTVL.

In its sample, this clone was seen once. The chain links TRBV5-4 to TRBJ1-5; D is uncertain. CDR3 length: 16 amino acids. The germline V gene has CDR1 SGHNT and CDR2 YYREEE (reference sequence). The V gene lost 0 bases and the J gene lost 0 bases, with 10 bases spanning the gap. CDR3 in amino acids: CASSLGGPDSNQPQHF. The DNA of the CDR3 is TGTGCCAGCAGCTTGGGAGGACCCGATAGCAATCAGCCCCAGCATTTT.

This chain connects TRBV5-1 to TRBJ1-4; D is unresolved. Trimming pared 3 bases from V and 5 bases from J, leaving 14 bases between. Germline V gives CDR1 SGHRS, CDR2 YFSETQ. The CDR3 is made up of 15 amino acids. CDR3 loop: CASSYSGSRNEKLFF. For the CDR3, the DNA is TGCGCCAGCAGCTATTCCGGGTCCCGGAATGAAAAACTGTTTTTT.

The chain combines TRBV10-3 with TRBJ2-7; D could derive from TRBD1 or TRBD2 (6 bases each). The germline V gene has CDR1 ENHRY and CDR2 SYGVKD. V dropped 3 bases and J dropped 4 bases, with 10 bases sitting between them. The CDR3 contains 13 residues. The CDR3 protein is CAISDGGTYEQYF. CDR3 coding DNA: TGTGCCATCAGTGACGGGGGCACTTACGAGCAGTACTTC.

The rearrangement joins TRBV19 to TRBJ2-7; D is undetermined. CDR3 length equals 16 residues. Trimming left V 1 base short and J 2 bases short, with 15 bases between. Germline V lookup: CDR1 LNHDA, CDR2 SQIVND (reference sequence). The CDR3 here is CASSIASAIPPYEQYF. CDR3 coding DNA: TGTGCCAGTAGTATAGCATCGGCCATACCCCCCTACGAGCAGTACTTC.

This chain uses TRBV18 with TRBJ2-2; possibly TRBD1 for D (5 bases). This CDR3 is built from 16 residues. The V end was cut by 1 base, the J end by 6 bases, with 15 bases between. Germline CDR1 KGHSH, CDR2 LQKENI. The DNA of the CDR3 is TGTGCCAGCTCACCACGGGGCTTGACTGAATCCGGGGAGCTGTTTTTT. This encodes CASSPRGLTESGELFF.

The chain has TRBV28 and TRBJ2-1, with 8 nucleotides matching TRBD2. This CDR3 is built from 17 residues. Trimming removed 7 bases from V and 1 base from J; junction bases left unmatched: 12. The germline V gene encodes CDR1 MDHEN and CDR2 SYDVKM. CDR3 loop: CASNSQWGLGSYNEQFF. The DNA for the CDR3 is TGTGCCAGCAACTCCCAGTGGGGACTAGGGTCCTACAATGAGCAGTTCTTC.

This clone was seen just once. The chain combines TRBV9 with TRBJ1-1, with a possible D match to TRBD1 (6 bases). With 4 bases removed from V and 1 base from J, the gap between germline ends came to 8 bases. Germline assignment: CDR1 SGDLS and CDR2 YYNGEE. The CDR3 is made up of 13 amino acids. CDR3 protein: CASSRGQNTEAFF. The CDR3 nucleotides read TGTGCCAGCAGCAGGGGACAGAACACTGAAGCTTTCTTT.

The chain employs TRBV29-1 and TRBJ2-5, with 11 bases lining up with TRBD2. V was clipped by 6 bases and J by 3 bases; unmatched bases: 9. The CDR3 length is 15 residues. Germline V lookup: CDR1 SQVTM, CDR2 ANQGSEA. The CDR3 coding sequence is TGCAGCGTAATATCTCCGGGACTAGCGGAAGAGACCCAGTACTTC. It is translated as CSVISPGLAEETQYF.

This chain uses TRBV9 with TRBJ2-3; TRBD2 agrees at 10 bases. The CDR3 has 16 amino acids. From germline, CDR1 is SGDLS and CDR2 YYNGEE. The ends lost 0 bases at V and 2 bases at J; junction bases unmatched: 3. In DNA form, the CDR3 reads TGTGCCAGCAGCGTAGTAGGACTAGCGGTCACAGATACGCAGTATTTT. Its translation is CASSVVGLAVTDTQYF. Full variable domain (outside the CDR3, taken from reference TRBV9 and TRBJ2-3): DSGVTQTPKHLITATGQRVTLRCSPRSGDLSVYWYQQSLDQGLQFLIQYYNGEERAKGNILERFSAQQFPDLHSELNLSSLELGDSALYFCASSVVGLAVTDTQYFGPGTRLTVL.

This chain links TRBV11-2 with TRBJ1-1; D gene ambiguous. CDR3 length equals 12 residues. V lost 8 bases and J lost 4, with 11 bases in between. CDR1 and CDR2 (germline): SGHAT, FQNNGV. The CDR3 coding sequence is TGTGCCAGCCACTTGTATGGCACTGAAGCTTTCTTT. It yields the protein CASHLYGTEAFF. Full variable domain (rest looked up from reference TRBV11-2 and TRBJ1-1): EAGVAQSPRYKIIEKRQSVAFWCNPISGHATLYWYQQILGQGPKLLIQFQNNGVVDDSQLPKDRFSAERLKGVDSTLKIQPAKLEDSAVYLCASHLYGTEAFFGQGTRLTVV.

This clone was recorded only once. This rearrangement joins TRBV10-1 to TRBJ1-1; 7 bases map to TRBD1. There are 15 residues in the CDR3. The V gene end was trimmed by 0 bases and the J gene end by 5 bases; junction bases not matched to a gene: 6. Germline V gives CDR1 WNHNN, CDR2 SYGVQD (reference sequence). The CDR3 region has the DNA TGCGCCAGCAGTGAGTCAGGGGGCACGTGGACTGAAGCTTTCTTT. It specifies CASSESGGTWTEAFF.

By frequency in the sample, this clone is large. V and J are TRBV4-2 and TRBJ1-4, with a possible D match to TRBD1 (6 bases). This CDR3 region has 16 residues. Trimming stripped 0 bases from V and 8 bases from J, with 16 bases between. From germline, CDR1 is LGHNA and CDR2 YNFKEQ. CDR3 coding DNA: TGTGCCAGCAGCCAAGACGGCAAGGGGGATTGGGAAAAACTGTTTTTT. Translated: CASSQDGKGDWEKLFF.

This chain joins TRBV4-3 and TRBJ2-1; tentatively, D is TRBD2 (6 bases). Deletions cut 2 bases from V and 4 bases from J, with 9 bases between. This CDR3 region has 14 residues. The germline V gene has CDR1 LGHNA and CDR2 YSLEER. CDR3 amino acids: CASSQHSGYNEQFF. Here the CDR3 DNA reads TGCGCCAGCAGCCAACATAGCGGATACAATGAGCAGTTCTTC.

This sequence joins TRBV7-9 and TRBJ2-2; D not certain. The CDR3 sequence is 18 residues long. The germline V gene encodes CDR1 SEHNR and CDR2 FQNEAQ (reference sequence). V was shortened by 0 bases and J by 0 bases, with 14 bases between the two germline ends. Here the CDR3 reads CASSLAFRRKANTGELFF. As DNA, the CDR3 is TGTGCCAGCAGCTTAGCGTTTAGACGTAAGGCGAACACCGGGGAGCTGTTTTTT.

This chain joins TRBV6-1 and TRBJ1-5; D call uncertain. V was shortened by 0 bases and J by 1 base, with 4 bases between the two germline ends. Germline CDR1 and CDR2: MNHNS and SASEGT. This CDR3 is built from 14 residues. The CDR3 bases are TGTGCCAGCAGTGAAGCGGGGAGCAATCAGCCCCAGCATTTT. Residues: CASSEAGSNQPQHF.

The chain carries TRBV7-8 and TRBJ2-5; 12 nucleotides align to TRBD2. Germline CDR1 is SGHVS and CDR2 is FQNEAQ. The CDR3 runs to 16 residues. The V and J ends lost 5 bases and 6 bases, in that order; junction bases with no gene match: 10. The CDR3: CASSTRTSGIGKTQYF. The CDR3 coding sequence is TGTGCCAGCAGCACGAGGACTAGCGGGATAGGCAAGACCCAGTACTTC.

The chain is built from TRBV13 and TRBJ1-1; 7 bases fit TRBD1. The J segment lost 2 bases and the V segment lost 3 bases, leaving 9 bases of the junction unmatched. The CDR3 is made up of 16 amino acids. Germline V gene data show CDR1 as PRHDT and CDR2 as FYEKMQ (reference sequence). The CDR3, as DNA: TGTGCCAGCAGCTTCGGAGCCGGGACAGCTAACACTGAAGCTTTCTTT. Its protein product is CASSFGAGTANTEAFF.

The chain has TRBV28 and TRBJ2-2; 14 nucleotides agree with TRBD2. The V gene's germline CDR1 is MDHEN and CDR2 SYDVKM. J was trimmed by 3 bases and V by 5 bases; bases with no gene match: 8. This CDR3 has 18 residues. This CDR3 is CASSPGTSGRVDTGELFF. The CDR3 DNA reads as TGTGCCAGCAGTCCCGGGACTAGCGGGAGAGTGGACACCGGGGAGCTGTTTTTT.

This clone was seen once. The V gene is TRBV28, the J gene TRBJ1-3; D not certain. The germline CDR1 and CDR2 sequences are MDHEN and SYDVKM. The ends were cut back, 9 bases at V and 1 base at J, with 16 bases in the middle. This CDR3 has 15 amino acids. CDR3 in amino acids: CASTNLGFSGNTIYF. DNA for the CDR3: TGTGCCAGTACTAACCTCGGGTTTTCTGGAAACACCATATATTTT. Full variable domain (rest looked up from reference TRBV28 and TRBJ1-3): DVKVTQSSRYLVKRTGEKVFLECVQDMDHENMFWYRQDPGLGLRLIYFSYDVKMKEKGDIPEGYSVSREKKERFSLILESASTNQTSMYLCASTNLGFSGNTIYFGEGSWLTVV.

This rearrangement joins TRBV6-4 to TRBJ2-1; tentative D call: TRBD2 (10 bases). Germline CDR1 reads MRHNA; CDR2 reads SNTAGT. The ends were cut back, 3 bases at V and 9 bases at J, with 18 bases in the middle. The CDR3 runs 15 residues. The CDR3 loop is CASSEQGASGSEQFF. DNA of the CDR3: TGTGCCAGCAGTGAACAGGGGGCTAGCGGGAGTGAGCAGTTCTTC.

The chain joins TRBV5-5 to TRBJ1-1, with D possibly being TRBD1 (5 bases). Per germline, CDR1 SGHKS and CDR2 YYEKEE (reference sequence). The CDR3 runs 15 residues. The germline V and J ends were trimmed by 0 bases and 1 base, with 10 bases remaining between them. The CDR3 is CASSLEGVGNTEAFF. In DNA, the CDR3 is TGTGCCAGCAGCTTGGAAGGGGTCGGGAACACTGAAGCTTTCTTT.

V is TRBV6-4 and J is TRBJ2-1, with TRBD2 identical over 9 bases. The germline V gene encodes CDR1 MRHNA and CDR2 SNTAGT. V dropped 0 bases and J dropped 4; count of bases not matched to a gene: 4. CDR3 length: 16 residues. The CDR3 DNA is TGTGCCAGCAGTGACTCTGGGCTAGCGGGATACAATGAGCAGTTCTTC. This codes for CASSDSGLAGYNEQFF.

This chain links TRBV18 with TRBJ1-1, with 7 positions matching TRBD1. The CDR3 has 16 residues. CDR1 KGHSH and CDR2 LQKENI come from the germline V gene. The V and J ends lost 5 bases and 4 bases, in that order; junction bases with no gene match: 13. The DNA for the CDR3 is TGTGCCAGCTCAACCGGGACAGCACCGACGGGCACTGAAGCTTTCTTT. It yields the protein CASSTGTAPTGTEAFF. Looking up the rest from reference TRBV18 and TRBJ1-1 gives the full variable domain: NAGVMQNPRHLVRRRGQEARLRCSPMKGHSHVYWYRQLPEEGLKFMVYLQKENIIDESGMPKERFSAEFPKEGPSILRIQQVVRGDSAAYFCASSTGTAPTGTEAFFGQGTRLTVV.

This clone was seen only once. V is TRBV7-3 and J is TRBJ2-1; D possibly corresponds to TRBD2 (5 bases). V lost 2 bases and J lost 2, with 10 bases in between. Germline V gene sequence: CDR1 SGHTA, CDR2 FQGTGA. This CDR3 has 15 residues. DNA of the CDR3: TGTGCCAGCAGCTTAGACCTAGCTGCCTACAATGAGCAGTTCTTC. Its protein product is CASSLDLAAYNEQFF.